The sequence of this TCR beta chain was determined in a study of shared clonotypes between healthy human individuals. Germline CDR1 reads LNHDA; CDR2 reads SQIVND (reference sequence). This CDR3 is 15 amino acids long. V was pared by 5 bases and J by 5 bases, with 9 bases of the junction left unmatched. Generated by immunoSEQ multiplex PCR, the TCRdb table keeps only in-frame clones and is missing some. The sample yields roughly 2,300,000 clones, under 95% seen once. The clonotype originates from a man aged 18 to 30 in good health. Some clones in this sample may be carry-over from other donors' samples. This chain links TRBV19 with TRBJ1-5; 7 positions agree with TRBD1. Sequencing was performed on naive CD4+ T cells from PBMCs. Subset reported: CD45RA+ positively selected. The CDR3 here is CASSALPQGDQPQHF. The CDR3 region has the DNA TGTGCCAGTAGTGCCCTCCCGCAGGGGGATCAGCCCCAGCATTTT. Supplemented by reference TRBV19 and TRBJ1-5, the full variable domain reads DGGITQSPKYLFRKEGQNVTLSCEQNLNHDAMYWYRQDPGQGLRLIYYSQIVNDFQKGDIAEGYSVSREKKESFPLTVTSAQKNPTAFYLCASSALPQGDQPQHFGDGTRLSIL.